A single sample is the source of the 18 T cell receptor beta chains below, sequenced in a study of T-cell reconstitution after alpha-beta-depleted transplantation in children. Unique molecular identifiers featured in how the TCRbeta library was prepared. TCRdb re-called the PCR reads with MiXCR, one entry per CDR3 protein. This sample yields 350,000 to 450,000 distinct CDR3 sequences, of which about a fifth are seen a single time; 3.8% belongs to the top ten. The sequenced sample was PBMCs from the stem cell graft donor, obtained from the stem cell graft. These receptors were obtained from a human donor who donated a stem cell graft to a child with acute myeloid leukemia.

The chain employs TRBV20-1 and TRBJ2-7; D is tentatively TRBD1 or TRBD2 (6 bases each). The CDR3 loop spans 15 amino acids. Germline loops: CDR1 DFQATT, CDR2 SNEGSKA (reference sequence). The V gene lost 5 bases and the J gene lost 1 base, with 18 bases spanning the gap. CDR3 amino acids: CSASGGASASYEQYF. The DNA of the CDR3 is TGCAGTGCTTCCGGGGGCGCTAGCGCATCCTACGAGCAGTACTTC.

This chain's CDR3 is CASSPLATSHEQFF. The CDR3 region has the DNA TGCGCCAGCAGTCCACTAGCGACCTCCCATGAGCAGTTCTTC. The V and J genes are TRBV10-1 and TRBJ2-1, with TRBD2 matching 7 bases. After removal of 5 bases from V and 8 bases from J, the junction contained 9 bases not matched to a gene. This CDR3 spans 14 amino acids. Looked up from germline, CDR1 is WNHNN and CDR2 is SYGVQD (reference sequence).

This sequence joins TRBV11-2 and TRBJ2-7; the D is unclear. Germline CDR1 and CDR2: SGHAT and FQNNGV. This CDR3 has 12 amino acids. The V and J ends lost 3 bases and 5 bases respectively, with 8 bases between them. The CDR3 region is CASSFSLHEQYF. CDR3 nucleotides: TGTGCCAGCAGCTTCAGCTTACACGAGCAGTACTTC.

This clonotype was seen at least ten times. This chain uses TRBV12-3 or TRBV12-4 with TRBJ1-6; the match to TRBD1 covers 8 bases. The CDR3 has 16 residues. With 5 bases clipped from V and 10 bases from J, the junction kept 13 bases outside the gene matches. CDR3 DNA sequence: TGTGCCAGCAGTCCCTACATGACAGGGGAAGGGTCACCCCTCCACTTT. This sequence encodes CASSPYMTGEGSPLHF.

V is TRBV12-3 or TRBV12-4 and J is TRBJ1-6; D might be TRBD1 (5 bases). V lost 11 bases to trimming and J lost 2 bases, with 13 bases between them. The CDR3 runs to 14 residues. The CDR3 DNA sequence: TGTGCCGGTCCTACAGGAACCTATAATTCACCCCTCCACTTT. Translating gives CAGPTGTYNSPLHF.

Only a few counts were recorded for this clonotype. V is TRBV6-1 and J is TRBJ2-3; 9 bases fit TRBD2. CDR1 and CDR2 from the germline V gene are MNHNS and SASEGT. The CDR3 runs to 16 residues. Germline trimming cut 6 bases from V and 5 bases from J; bases unmatched to any gene: 12. The CDR3 region is CASRPLAGVGLDTQYF. In nucleotides, the CDR3 is TGTGCCAGCAGACCTTTAGCGGGAGTAGGTTTAGATACGCAGTATTTT.

This clonotype has just a few counts. The chain recombines TRBV13 with TRBJ2-7; D is unclear. Germline V gives CDR1 PRHDT, CDR2 FYEKMQ (reference sequence). V lost 6 bases and J lost 1, with 10 bases in between. The CDR3 extends over 13 amino acids. CDR3 coding DNA: TGTGCCAGCAGTTCCGACGGTTCCTACGAGCAGTACTTC. Its translation: CASSSDGSYEQYF.

The CDR3 reads CASRGQGVYGYTF. CDR3 nucleotide sequence: TGTGCCAGCAGGGGACAGGGGGTCTATGGCTACACCTTC. The chain combines TRBV6-1 with TRBJ1-2; 11 bases fit TRBD1. V shed 6 bases, J shed 4 bases, and the junction held 1 base outside the gene matches. The germline V gene has CDR1 MNHNS and CDR2 SASEGT. This CDR3 region has 13 residues.

In this sample, this clonotype turned up a few times. The CDR3 DNA sequence: TGCAGTGCTGACCGGGACACCTACTACACCTTC. It yields the protein CSADRDTYYTF. The chain joins TRBV20-1 to TRBJ1-2, with D possibly TRBD1 on 6 matching bases. The V and J ends lost 5 bases and 10 bases respectively, with 14 bases between them. In germline, CDR1 is DFQATT, CDR2 SNEGSKA (reference sequence). The CDR3 consists of 11 residues.

This clonotype has more than one count but fewer than ten. The chain joins TRBV5-6 to TRBJ1-2, with 11 bases fitting TRBD1. The V and J ends lost 6 bases and 3 bases, in that order; junction bases with no gene match: 10. This CDR3 has 16 amino acids. Germline CDR1 and CDR2: SGHDT and YYEEEE. As DNA, the CDR3 is TGTGCCAGCATCGGACAGGGGGCATTCAGTGACTATGGCTACACCTTC. This encodes CASIGQGAFSDYGYTF.

This clonotype came up a few times. J is TRBJ2-7 and V is TRBV11-1; the match to TRBD2 covers 15 bases. Germline CDR1 is SGHAT and CDR2 is FQDESV (reference sequence). V was clipped by 5 bases and J by 0 bases; unmatched bases: 2. The CDR3 contains 16 residues. The CDR3 DNA follows: TGTGCCAGCAGCGGGACTAGCGGGAGGAGCTCCTACGAGCAGTACTTC. Its protein is CASSGTSGRSSYEQYF.

This clonotype appeared a few times. The V and J genes are TRBV28 and TRBJ2-7, with 7 bases lining up with TRBD2. The CDR3 is made up of 15 amino acids. The V and J ends lost 4 bases and 0 bases, in that order; junction bases with no gene match: 6. Germline CDR1 and CDR2: MDHEN and SYDVKM. For the CDR3, the DNA is TGTGCCAGCAGTTCTTCTAGCGGAAACTCCTACGAGCAGTACTTC. Amino acids: CASSSSSGNSYEQYF.

This clonotype was seen a handful of times. The chain uses TRBV13 and TRBJ2-4, with 9 nucleotides matching TRBD1. Germline CDR1 PRHDT, CDR2 FYEKMQ (reference sequence). The J segment lost 4 bases and the V segment lost 5 bases, leaving 6 bases of the junction unmatched. This CDR3 has 15 residues. The CDR3 here is CASSIAGTGKNIQYF. CDR3 DNA: TGTGCCAGCAGCATCGCCGGGACAGGGAAAAACATTCAGTACTTC.

This rearrangement joins TRBV28 to TRBJ1-4, with no clear D. Germline CDR1 reads MDHEN; CDR2 reads SYDVKM. The CDR3 length is 18 residues. With 6 bases removed from V and 1 base from J, the gap between germline ends came to 21 bases. The DNA for the CDR3 is TGTGCCAGCAGCCACATAGATTGGAGGGTTCGAACTAATGAAAAACTGTTTTTT. Residues: CASSHIDWRVRTNEKLFF.

This clonotype turned up a few times. The chain couples TRBV11-2 to TRBJ2-1; D gene uncertain. This CDR3 has 14 residues. CDR1 is SGHAT, CDR2 FQNNGV, per germline. V was trimmed by 1 base and J by 7 bases, leaving 11 bases between them. The CDR3 nucleotides read TGTGCCAGCAGCTTAGTGGGCTGGAAGAATGAGCAGTTCTTC. This translates into CASSLVGWKNEQFF.

This chain uses TRBV20-1 with TRBJ2-7; TRBD1 might be the D (6 bases). CDR3 length equals 13 residues. Germline CDR1 is DFQATT and CDR2 is SNEGSKA (reference sequence). V lost 4 bases, J lost 4 bases, and 14 bases lay in between. CDR3 nucleotide sequence: TGCAGTGCTACGAGCCCAGGGGTTTACGAGCAGTACTTC. Amino acids: CSATSPGVYEQYF.

The chain recombines TRBV12-3 or TRBV12-4 with TRBJ2-7; D is perhaps TRBD1 (5 bases). There are 12 residues in the CDR3. V lost 3 bases and J 5 bases, leaving 8 bases between the germline ends. The CDR3 reads CASSFSRDEQYF. The CDR3 region has the DNA TGTGCCAGCAGTTTCTCCAGGGACGAGCAGTACTTC.

This clonotype has a count of ten or more. The chain combines TRBV12-3 or TRBV12-4 with TRBJ2-1, with TRBD2 identical over 11 bases. The CDR3 spans 15 residues. Trimming took 6 bases from V and 2 from J; bases not matched to a gene: 3. DNA of the CDR3: TGTGCCAGCAGCGGGACTAGCGGAACCTACAATGAGCAGTTCTTC. It is translated as CASSGTSGTYNEQFF.